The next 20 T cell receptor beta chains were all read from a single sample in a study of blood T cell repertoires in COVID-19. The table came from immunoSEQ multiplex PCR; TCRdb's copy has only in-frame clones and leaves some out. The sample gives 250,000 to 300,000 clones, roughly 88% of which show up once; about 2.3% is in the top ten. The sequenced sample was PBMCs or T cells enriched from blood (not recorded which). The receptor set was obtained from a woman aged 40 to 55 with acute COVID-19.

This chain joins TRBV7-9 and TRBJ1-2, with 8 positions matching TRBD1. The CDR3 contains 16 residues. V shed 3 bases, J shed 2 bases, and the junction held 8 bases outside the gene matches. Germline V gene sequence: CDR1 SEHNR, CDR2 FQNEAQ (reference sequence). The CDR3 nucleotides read TGTGCCAGCAGCTTCGGATTGGACAGGGAGAACTATGGCTACACCTTC. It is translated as CASSFGLDRENYGYTF.

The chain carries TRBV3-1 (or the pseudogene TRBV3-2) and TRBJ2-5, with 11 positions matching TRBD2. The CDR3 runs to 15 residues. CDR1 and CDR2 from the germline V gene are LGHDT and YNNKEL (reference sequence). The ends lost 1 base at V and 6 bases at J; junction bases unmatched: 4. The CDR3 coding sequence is TGTGCCAGCAGCCAAGTAGCGGGGGGGTTTAAGACCCAGTACTTC. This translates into CASSQVAGGFKTQYF.

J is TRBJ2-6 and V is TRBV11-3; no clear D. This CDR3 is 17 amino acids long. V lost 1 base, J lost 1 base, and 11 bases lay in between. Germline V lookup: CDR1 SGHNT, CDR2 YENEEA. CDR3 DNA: TGTGCCAGCAGCTTAGCGCAGATTGTATCTGGGGCCAACGTCCTGACTTTC. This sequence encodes CASSLAQIVSGANVLTF.

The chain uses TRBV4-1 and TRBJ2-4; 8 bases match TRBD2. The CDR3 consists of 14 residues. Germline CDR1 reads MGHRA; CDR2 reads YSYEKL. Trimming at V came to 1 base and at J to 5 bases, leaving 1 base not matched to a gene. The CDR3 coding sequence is TGCGCCAGCAGCCAAGCAGCGGGGGAAAACATTCAGTACTTC. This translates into CASSQAAGENIQYF.

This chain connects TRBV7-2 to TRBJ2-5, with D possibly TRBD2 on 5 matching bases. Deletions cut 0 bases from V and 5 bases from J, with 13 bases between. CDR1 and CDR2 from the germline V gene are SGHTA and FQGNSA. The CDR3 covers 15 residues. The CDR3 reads CASSLANSGGETQYF. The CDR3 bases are TGTGCCAGCAGCTTAGCCAATTCGGGCGGGGAGACCCAGTACTTC.

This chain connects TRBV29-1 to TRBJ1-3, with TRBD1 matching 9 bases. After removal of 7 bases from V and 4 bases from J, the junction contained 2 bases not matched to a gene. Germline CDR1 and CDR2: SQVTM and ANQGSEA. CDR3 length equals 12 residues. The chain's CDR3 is CSGQGEGNTIYF. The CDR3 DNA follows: TGCAGCGGACAGGGGGAAGGAAACACCATATATTTT.

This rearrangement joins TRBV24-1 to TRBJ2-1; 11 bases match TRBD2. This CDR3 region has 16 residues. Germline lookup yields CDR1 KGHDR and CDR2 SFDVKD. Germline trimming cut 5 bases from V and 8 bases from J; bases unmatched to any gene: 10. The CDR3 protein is CATSGLAGGPSDEQFF. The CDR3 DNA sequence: TGTGCCACCAGTGGATTAGCGGGAGGGCCGAGCGATGAGCAGTTCTTC.

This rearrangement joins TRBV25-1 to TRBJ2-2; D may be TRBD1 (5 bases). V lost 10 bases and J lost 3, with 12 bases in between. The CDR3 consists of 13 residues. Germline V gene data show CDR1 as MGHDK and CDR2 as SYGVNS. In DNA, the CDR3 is TGTGCCACCTGTCAGACAGACACCGGGGAGCTGTTTTTT. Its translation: CATCQTDTGELFF.

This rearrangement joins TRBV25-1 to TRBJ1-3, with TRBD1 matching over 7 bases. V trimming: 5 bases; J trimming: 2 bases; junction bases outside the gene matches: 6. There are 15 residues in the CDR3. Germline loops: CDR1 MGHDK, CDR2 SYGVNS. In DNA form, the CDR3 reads TGTGCCAGCAGTTATGACAGGGTCACTGGAAACACCATATATTTT. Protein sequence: CASSYDRVTGNTIYF.

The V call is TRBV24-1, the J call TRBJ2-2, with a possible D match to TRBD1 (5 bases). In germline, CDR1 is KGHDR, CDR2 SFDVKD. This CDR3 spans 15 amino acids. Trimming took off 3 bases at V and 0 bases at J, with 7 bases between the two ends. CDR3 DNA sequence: TGTGCCACCAGTGATACGACAGCGAACACCGGGGAGCTGTTTTTT. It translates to CATSDTTANTGELFF.

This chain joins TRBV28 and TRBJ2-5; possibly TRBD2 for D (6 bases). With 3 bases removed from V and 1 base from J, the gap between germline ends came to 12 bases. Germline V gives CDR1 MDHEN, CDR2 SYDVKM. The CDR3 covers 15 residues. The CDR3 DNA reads TGTGCCAGCAGTTTCCGGGGACTCTTCCAAGAGACCCAGTACTTC. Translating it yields CASSFRGLFQETQYF.

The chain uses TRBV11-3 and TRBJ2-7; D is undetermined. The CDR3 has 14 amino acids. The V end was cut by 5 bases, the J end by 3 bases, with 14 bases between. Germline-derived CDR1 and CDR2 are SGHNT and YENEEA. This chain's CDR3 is CASSPRGEYYEQYF. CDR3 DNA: TGTGCCAGCAGCCCCCGCGGCGAATACTACGAGCAGTACTTC. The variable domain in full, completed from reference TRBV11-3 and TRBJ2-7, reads EAGVVQSPRYKIIEKKQPVAFWCNPISGHNTLYWYLQNLGQGPELLIRYENEEAVDDSQLPKDRFSAERLKGVDSTLKIQPAELGDSAVYLCASSPRGEYYEQYFGPGTRLTVT.

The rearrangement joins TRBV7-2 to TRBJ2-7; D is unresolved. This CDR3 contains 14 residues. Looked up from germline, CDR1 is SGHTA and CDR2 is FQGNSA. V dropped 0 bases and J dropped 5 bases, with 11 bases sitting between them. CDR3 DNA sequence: TGTGCCAGCAGCTTAGCCCTCCGGGTCAACGAGCAGTACTTC. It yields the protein CASSLALRVNEQYF.

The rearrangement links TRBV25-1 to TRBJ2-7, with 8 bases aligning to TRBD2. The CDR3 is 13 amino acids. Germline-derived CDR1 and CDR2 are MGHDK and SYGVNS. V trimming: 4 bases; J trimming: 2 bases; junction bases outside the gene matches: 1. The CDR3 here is CASSVGLAYEQYF. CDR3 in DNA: TGTGCCAGCAGTGTGGGACTAGCCTACGAGCAGTACTTC.

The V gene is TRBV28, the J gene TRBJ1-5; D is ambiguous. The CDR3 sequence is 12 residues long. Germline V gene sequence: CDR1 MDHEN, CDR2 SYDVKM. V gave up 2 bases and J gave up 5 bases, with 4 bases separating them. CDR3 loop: CASSLLDQPQHF. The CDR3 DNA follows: TGTGCCAGCAGTTTACTAGATCAGCCCCAGCATTTT.

The CDR3 loop is CASSLGQIVNYGYTF. As DNA, the CDR3 is TGTGCCAGCAGCTTGGGACAGATCGTAAACTATGGCTACACCTTC. This sequence joins TRBV7-8 and TRBJ1-2, with 7 nucleotides matching TRBD1. This CDR3 is built from 15 residues. CDR1 and CDR2 from the germline V gene are SGHVS and FQNEAQ. V was clipped by 3 bases and J by 2 bases; unmatched bases: 6. Full variable domain (remainder filled in from reference TRBV7-8 and TRBJ1-2): GAGVSQSPRYKVAKRGQDVALRCDPISGHVSLFWYQQALGQGPEFLTYFQNEAQLDKSGLPSDRFFAERPEGSVSTLKIQRTQQEDSAVYLCASSLGQIVNYGYTFGSGTRLTVV.

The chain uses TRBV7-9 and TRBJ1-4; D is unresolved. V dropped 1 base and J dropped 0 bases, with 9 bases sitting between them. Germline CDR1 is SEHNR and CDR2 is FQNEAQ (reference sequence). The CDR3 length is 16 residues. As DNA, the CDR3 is TGTGCCAGCAGCTTAGGGTCGACTTCAACTAATGAAAAACTGTTTTTT. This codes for CASSLGSTSTNEKLFF.

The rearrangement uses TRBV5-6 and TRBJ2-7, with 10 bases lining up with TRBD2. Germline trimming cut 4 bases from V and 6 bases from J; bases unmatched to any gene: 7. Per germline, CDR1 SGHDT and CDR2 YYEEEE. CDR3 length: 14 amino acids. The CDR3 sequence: CASSLDSGRSEQYF. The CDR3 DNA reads TGTGCCAGCAGCCTGGATAGCGGGAGGAGCGAGCAGTACTTC.

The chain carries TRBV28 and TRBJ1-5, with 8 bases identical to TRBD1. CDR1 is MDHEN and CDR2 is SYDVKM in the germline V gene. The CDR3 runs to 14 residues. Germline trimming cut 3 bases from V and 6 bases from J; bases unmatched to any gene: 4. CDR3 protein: CASSLTGEVQPQHF. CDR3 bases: TGTGCCAGCAGTTTGACAGGGGAGGTTCAGCCCCAGCATTTT. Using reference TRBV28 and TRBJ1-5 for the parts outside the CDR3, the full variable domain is DVKVTQSSRYLVKRTGEKVFLECVQDMDHENMFWYRQDPGLGLRLIYFSYDVKMKEKGDIPEGYSVSREKKERFSLILESASTNQTSMYLCASSLTGEVQPQHFGDGTRLSIL.

The CDR3 region is CASGASKNTEAFF. In DNA, the CDR3 is TGTGCCAGCGGGGCTTCTAAGAACACTGAAGCTTTCTTT. This rearrangement joins TRBV7-6 to TRBJ1-1, with D maybe TRBD1 (5 bases). The CDR3 spans 13 residues. Trimming pared 8 bases from V and 1 base from J, leaving 11 bases between. Germline CDR1 is SGHVS and CDR2 is FNYEAQ.